The clone carrying this T cell receptor (beta chain) was recorded many times. What it binds is unknown. iRepertoire HTBI primers and Arm-PCR of CDR3 regions built TCR beta libraries. A single record per CDR3 protein comes from TCRdb applying MiXCR to the multiplex PCR reads. The table has hundreds of thousands of distinct CDR3 sequences, under 25% seen once. The CDR3 runs to 16 residues. Germline CDR1 reads SNHLY; CDR2 reads FYNNEI. The junction had 8 bases not matched to a gene; V was cut back by 5 bases and J by 1 base. These data belong to a study of regulatory T cells in long-lasting Graves disease. Broader study findings: Among persistent patients, a larger number of public clonotypes were shared (about 2,800) than among newly diagnosed patients (more than 850). TRBV28, TRBJ1-2 and TRBJ2-5 were favored in persistent disease. Those with persistent Graves' had less TCR diversity than newly diagnosed patients.

The sample's time point: persistent/refractory GD, antithyroid drugs over 5 years with positive TRAb. PBMCs provided the RNA from which the TCR library was made. The sequence was obtained from a female donor with Graves disease. The gene calls are TRBV2 and TRBJ1-5; 7 bases align to TRBD1. Material: peripheral blood mononuclear cells (PBMCs), obtained when the disease was refractory, from a patient treated with antithyroid drugs. DNA for the CDR3: TGTGCCAGCAGTTCACAGGGGACATTGAGCAATCAGCCCCAGCATTTT. Translation: CASSSQGTLSNQPQHF.